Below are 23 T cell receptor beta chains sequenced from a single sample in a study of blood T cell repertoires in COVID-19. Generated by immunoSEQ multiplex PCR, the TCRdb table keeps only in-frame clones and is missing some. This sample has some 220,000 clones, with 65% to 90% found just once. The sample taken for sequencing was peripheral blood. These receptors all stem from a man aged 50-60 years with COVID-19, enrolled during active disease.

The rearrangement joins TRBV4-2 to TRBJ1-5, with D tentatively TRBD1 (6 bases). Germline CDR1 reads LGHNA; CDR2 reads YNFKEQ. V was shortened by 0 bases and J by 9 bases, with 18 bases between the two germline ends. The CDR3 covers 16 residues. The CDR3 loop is CASSQDNRALGTPQHF. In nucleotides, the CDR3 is TGTGCCAGCAGCCAAGATAACAGGGCCCTAGGGACGCCCCAGCATTTT.

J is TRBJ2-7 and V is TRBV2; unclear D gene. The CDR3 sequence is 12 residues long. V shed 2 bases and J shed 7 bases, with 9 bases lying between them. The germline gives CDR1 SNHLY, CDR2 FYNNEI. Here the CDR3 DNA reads TGTGCCAGCAGTGAAATCTACGAAGAGCAGTACTTC. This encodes CASSEIYEEQYF.

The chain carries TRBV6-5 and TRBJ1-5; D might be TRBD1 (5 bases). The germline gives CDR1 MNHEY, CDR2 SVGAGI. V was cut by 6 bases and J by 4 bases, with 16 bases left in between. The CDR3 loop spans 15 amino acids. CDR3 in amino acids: CASRSGGLKNQPQHF. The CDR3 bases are TGTGCCAGCAGGTCCGGGGGGTTGAAAAATCAGCCCCAGCATTTT.

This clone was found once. Written as DNA, the CDR3 is TGTGCCACCATGGGGCTGGGACAGGGGTACACTGAAGCTTTCTTT. This codes for CATMGLGQGYTEAFF. The rearrangement uses TRBV3-1 (or the pseudogene TRBV3-2) and TRBJ1-1, with 10 bases identical to TRBD1. The CDR3 consists of 15 residues. The V segment lost 10 bases and the J segment 3 bases; nucleotides outside the gene matches: 11. Germline loops: CDR1 LGHDT, CDR2 YNNKEL (reference sequence).

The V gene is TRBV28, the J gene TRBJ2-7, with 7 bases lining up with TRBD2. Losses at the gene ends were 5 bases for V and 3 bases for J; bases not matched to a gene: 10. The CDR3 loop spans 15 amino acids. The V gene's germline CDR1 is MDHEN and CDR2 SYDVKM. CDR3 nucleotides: TGTGCCAGCAGTCCCTCCGCGGGGGATGGCTACGAGCAGTACTTC. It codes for CASSPSAGDGYEQYF.

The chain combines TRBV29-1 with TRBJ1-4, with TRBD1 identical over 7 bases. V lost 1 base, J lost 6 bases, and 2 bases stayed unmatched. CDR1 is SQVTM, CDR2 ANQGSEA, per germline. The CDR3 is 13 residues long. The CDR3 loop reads CSVEGQGDEKLFF. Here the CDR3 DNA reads TGCAGCGTTGAAGGGCAGGGGGATGAAAAACTGTTTTTT.

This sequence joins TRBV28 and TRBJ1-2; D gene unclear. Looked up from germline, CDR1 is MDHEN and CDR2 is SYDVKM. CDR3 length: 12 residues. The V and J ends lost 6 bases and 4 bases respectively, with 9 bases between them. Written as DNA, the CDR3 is TGTGCCAGCAGCCTCAACAGCTATGGCTACACCTTC. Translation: CASSLNSYGYTF.

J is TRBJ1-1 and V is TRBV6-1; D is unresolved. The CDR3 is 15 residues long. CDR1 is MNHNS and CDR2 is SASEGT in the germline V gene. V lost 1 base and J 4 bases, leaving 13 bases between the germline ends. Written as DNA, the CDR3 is TGTGCCAGCAGTGAAGGCCGTTGGGAGCGCACTGAAGCTTTCTTT. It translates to CASSEGRWERTEAFF.

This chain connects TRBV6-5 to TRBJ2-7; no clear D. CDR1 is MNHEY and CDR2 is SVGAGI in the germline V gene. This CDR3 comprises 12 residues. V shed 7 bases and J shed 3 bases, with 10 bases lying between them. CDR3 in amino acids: CASTTPSYEQYF. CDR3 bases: TGTGCCAGCACCACCCCCAGCTACGAGCAGTACTTC.

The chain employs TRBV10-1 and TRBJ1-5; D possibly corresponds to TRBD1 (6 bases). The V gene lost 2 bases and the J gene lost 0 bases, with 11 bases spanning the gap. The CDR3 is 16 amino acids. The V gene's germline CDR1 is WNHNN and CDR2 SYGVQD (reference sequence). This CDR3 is CASSEGGSYSNQPQHF. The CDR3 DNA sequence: TGCGCCAGCAGTGAGGGGGGCAGCTATAGCAATCAGCCCCAGCATTTT.

The CDR3 reads CASNGQGNNQPQHF. CDR3 nucleotides: TGTGCCAGCAACGGACAGGGCAACAATCAGCCCCAGCATTTT. The gene calls are TRBV2 and TRBJ1-5; 8 bases agree with TRBD1. Per the germline V gene, CDR1 is SNHLY and CDR2 is FYNNEI. The V gene end was trimmed by 7 bases and the J gene end by 3 bases; junction bases not matched to a gene: 5. The CDR3 covers 14 residues.

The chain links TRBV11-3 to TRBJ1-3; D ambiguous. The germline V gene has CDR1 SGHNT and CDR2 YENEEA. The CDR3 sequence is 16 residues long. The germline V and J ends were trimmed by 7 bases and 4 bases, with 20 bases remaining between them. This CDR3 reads CASTPELRLRGNTIYF. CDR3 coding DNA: TGTGCCAGCACCCCCGAACTAAGATTAAGGGGAAACACCATATATTTT.

The CDR3 DNA reads as TGTGCCAGCAGTTGGGGGGATGACACCGGGGAGCTGTTTTTT. Its protein product is CASSWGDDTGELFF. The chain employs TRBV11-1 and TRBJ2-2, with D perhaps TRBD2 (6 bases). Trimming removed 6 bases at V and 3 bases at J, with 11 bases between. CDR1 and CDR2 (germline): SGHAT, FQDESV (reference sequence). The CDR3 has 14 residues.

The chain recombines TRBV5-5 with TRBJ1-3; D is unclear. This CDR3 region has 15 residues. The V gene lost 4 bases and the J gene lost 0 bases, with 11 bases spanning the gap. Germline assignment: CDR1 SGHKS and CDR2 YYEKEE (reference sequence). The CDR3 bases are TGTGCCAGCAGCCCCGAGGGCATCTCTGGAAACACCATATATTTT. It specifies CASSPEGISGNTIYF.

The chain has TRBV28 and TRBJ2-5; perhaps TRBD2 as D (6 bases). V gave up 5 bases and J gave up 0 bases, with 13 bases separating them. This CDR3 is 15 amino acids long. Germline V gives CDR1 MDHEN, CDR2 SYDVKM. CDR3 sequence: CASSPLSGNQETQYF. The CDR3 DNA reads TGTGCCAGCAGTCCCCTTAGCGGAAACCAAGAGACCCAGTACTTC.

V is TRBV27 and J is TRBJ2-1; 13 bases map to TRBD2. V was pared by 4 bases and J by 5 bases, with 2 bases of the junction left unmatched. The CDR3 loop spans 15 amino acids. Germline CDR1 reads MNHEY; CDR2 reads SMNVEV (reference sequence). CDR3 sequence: CASSSTSGGDNEQFF. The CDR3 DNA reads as TGTGCCAGCAGTTCCACTAGCGGGGGGGACAATGAGCAGTTCTTC.

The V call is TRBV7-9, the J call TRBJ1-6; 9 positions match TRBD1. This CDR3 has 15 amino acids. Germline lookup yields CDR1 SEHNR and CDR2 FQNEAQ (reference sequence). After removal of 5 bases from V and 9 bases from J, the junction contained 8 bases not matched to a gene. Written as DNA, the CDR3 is TGTGCCAGCAGCCCAGGGACAGGGCGAGGTTCACCCCTCCACTTT. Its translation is CASSPGTGRGSPLHF.

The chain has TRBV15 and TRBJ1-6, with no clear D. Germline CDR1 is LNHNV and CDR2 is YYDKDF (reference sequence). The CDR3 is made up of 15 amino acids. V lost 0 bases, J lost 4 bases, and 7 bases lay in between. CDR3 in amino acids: CATSRDATYNSPLHF. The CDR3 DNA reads TGTGCCACCAGCAGAGATGCGACATATAATTCACCCCTCCACTTT.

The CDR3 nucleotides are TGCGCCAGCAGCGCTAAACAGGGGGCTTCCTCTGGAAACACCATATATTTT. Encoded protein: CASSAKQGASSGNTIYF. The chain has TRBV5-1 and TRBJ1-3; 9 bases map to TRBD1. Germline V CDR1 and CDR2: SGHRS, YFSETQ. The J segment lost 0 bases and the V segment lost 4 bases, leaving 8 bases of the junction unmatched. The CDR3 contains 17 residues.

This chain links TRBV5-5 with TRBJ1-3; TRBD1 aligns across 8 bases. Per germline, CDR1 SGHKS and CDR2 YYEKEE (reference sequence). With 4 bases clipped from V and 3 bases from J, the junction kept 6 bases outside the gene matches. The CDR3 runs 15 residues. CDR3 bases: TGTGCCAGCAGCCCAGGGGGCGCCGGTGGAAACACCATATATTTT. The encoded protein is CASSPGGAGGNTIYF.

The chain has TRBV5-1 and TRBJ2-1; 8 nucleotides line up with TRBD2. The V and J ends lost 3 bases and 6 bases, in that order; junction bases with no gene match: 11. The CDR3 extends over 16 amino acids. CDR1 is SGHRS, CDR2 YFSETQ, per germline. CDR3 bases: TGCGCCAGCAGCTACGGGGGGGCCAAGACATTCAATGAGCAGTTCTTC. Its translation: CASSYGGAKTFNEQFF. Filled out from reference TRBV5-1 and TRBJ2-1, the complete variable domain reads KAGVTQTPRYLIKTRGQQVTLSCSPISGHRSVSWYQQTPGQGLQFLFEYFSETQRNKGNFPGRFSGRQFSNSRSEMNVSTLELGDSALYLCASSYGGAKTFNEQFFGPGTRLTVL.

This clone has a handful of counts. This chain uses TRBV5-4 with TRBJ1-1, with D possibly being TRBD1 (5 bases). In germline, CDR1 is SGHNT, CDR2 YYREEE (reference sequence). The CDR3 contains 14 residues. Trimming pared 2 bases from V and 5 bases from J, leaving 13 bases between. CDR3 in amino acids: CASSLKGLRTEAFF. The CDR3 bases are TGTGCCAGCAGCTTAAAGGGGCTAAGGACTGAAGCTTTCTTT. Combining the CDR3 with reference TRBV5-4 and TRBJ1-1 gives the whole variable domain ETGVTQSPTHLIKTRGQQVTLRCSSQSGHNTVSWYQQALGQGPQFIFQYYREEENGRGNFPPRFSGLQFPNYSSELNVNALELDDSALYLCASSLKGLRTEAFFGQGTRLTVV.

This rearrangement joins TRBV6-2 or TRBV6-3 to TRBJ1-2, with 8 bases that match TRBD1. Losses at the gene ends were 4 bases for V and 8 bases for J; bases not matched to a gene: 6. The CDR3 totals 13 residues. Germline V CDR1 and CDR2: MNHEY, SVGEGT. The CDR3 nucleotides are TGTGCCAGCAGTTCAGGGGGCCTGGGCGGCTACACCTTC. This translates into CASSSGGLGGYTF.